The 23 T cell receptor beta chains listed next were all sequenced from one sample in a study of long-term antiretroviral therapy in people with HIV. Researchers ran immunoSEQ v3.0 at survey level. Sequenced by immunoSEQ multiplex PCR; TCRdb stores in-frame clones only, minus some. The sample records 21,000 or so clones, about 80% being singletons. Sequenced here: unsorted PBMCs, sampled 0.5 years after starting antiretroviral therapy. These receptor sequences come from a man aged 18 to 35 with HIV.

The genes are TRBV2 and TRBJ2-2, with D maybe TRBD1 (5 bases). Trimming left V 5 bases short and J 4 bases short, with 14 bases between. The germline V gene has CDR1 SNHLY and CDR2 FYNNEI. The CDR3 sequence is 15 residues long. The CDR3 loop is CASSLWGLVTGELFF. For the CDR3, the DNA is TGTGCCAGCAGTCTGTGGGGCCTCGTCACCGGGGAGCTGTTTTTT.

This clone was seen only once. The V and J genes are TRBV28 and TRBJ2-7, with a tentative D call TRBD1 (6 bases). CDR1 MDHEN and CDR2 SYDVKM come from the germline V gene. This CDR3 has 14 amino acids. The ends were cut back, 4 bases at V and 0 bases at J, with 10 bases in the middle. The CDR3 loop is CASSSPTGSYEQYF. The CDR3 nucleotides are TGTGCCAGCAGTTCTCCGACAGGCTCCTACGAGCAGTACTTC.

The rearrangement links TRBV5-6 to TRBJ1-2, with D possibly TRBD1 on 6 matching bases. With 4 bases removed from V and 7 bases from J, the gap between germline ends came to 14 bases. The V gene's germline CDR1 is SGHDT and CDR2 YYEEEE. The CDR3 contains 13 residues. The CDR3 coding sequence is TGTGCCAGCAGCCGGGACAAGCAATCTGGCTACACCTTC. It translates to CASSRDKQSGYTF.

The V call is TRBV28, the J call TRBJ1-4; D gene ambiguous. In germline, CDR1 is MDHEN, CDR2 SYDVKM. The V end was cut by 7 bases, the J end by 2 bases, with 20 bases between. The CDR3 is 17 amino acids. CDR3 sequence: CASNPPGLPRTNEKLFF. In DNA, the CDR3 is TGTGCCAGCAATCCTCCGGGCCTACCCAGGACTAATGAAAAACTGTTTTTT.

The chain employs TRBV6-1 and TRBJ1-2, with a possible D match to TRBD1 (6 bases). V was cut by 8 bases and J by 3 bases, with 16 bases left in between. This CDR3 spans 14 amino acids. Germline V lookup: CDR1 MNHNS, CDR2 SASEGT. CDR3 in amino acids: CASRSRGLDYGYTF. In DNA form, the CDR3 reads TGTGCCAGCCGTAGCCGGGGGCTGGACTATGGCTACACCTTC.

CDR3 in amino acids: CASSLYGHTDTQYF. The CDR3 DNA is TGTGCCAGCAGCTTATATGGACACACAGATACGCAGTATTTT. The chain combines TRBV7-2 with TRBJ2-3; weak D call: TRBD1 (5 bases). V was pared by 2 bases and J by 2 bases, with 8 bases between. The CDR3 runs 14 residues. Germline V gives CDR1 SGHTA, CDR2 FQGNSA.

The CDR3 region has the DNA TGTGCCAGCTCACCGGGGGCAACTAATGAAAAACTGTTTTTT. This encodes CASSPGATNEKLFF. V gene TRBV18 combines with J gene TRBJ1-4; the D gene is possibly TRBD1 (5 bases). V was pared by 3 bases and J by 0 bases, with 5 bases between. This CDR3 is 14 amino acids long. Per the germline V gene, CDR1 is KGHSH and CDR2 is LQKENI.

Within the sample, this clone is medium-sized (0.01 to 0.1%). The chain employs TRBV7-9 and TRBJ1-2; D not certain. Trimming cost V 3 bases and J 4 bases, with 6 bases left between them. The V gene's germline CDR1 is SEHNR and CDR2 FQNEAQ (reference sequence). CDR3 length equals 12 residues. CDR3 in DNA: TGTGCCAGCAGCTTCGTTTCCTATGGCTACACCTTC. It translates to CASSFVSYGYTF.

The gene calls are TRBV4-2 and TRBJ2-1, with a tentative D call TRBD1 (6 bases). The CDR3 runs to 12 residues. Germline assignment: CDR1 LGHNA and CDR2 YNFKEQ. V was clipped by 2 bases and J by 7 bases, with 6 bases between them. CDR3 sequence reads: CASSQQGNEQFF. As DNA, the CDR3 is TGTGCCAGCAGCCAACAGGGGAATGAGCAGTTCTTC.

The chain joins TRBV4-1 to TRBJ2-5; no reliable D call. V lost 5 bases and J lost 1, with 17 bases in between. There are 16 residues in the CDR3. Germline values: CDR1 MGHRA, CDR2 YSYEKL. The chain's CDR3 is CASSFRHNALQETQYF. The CDR3 nucleotides read TGCGCCAGCAGCTTCCGCCACAACGCGCTCCAAGAGACCCAGTACTTC.

This clone was observed a few times. CDR3: CASSSGLAGVRVPDTQYF. The CDR3 nucleotides read TGCGCCAGCAGTTCCGGACTAGCGGGAGTAAGGGTACCAGATACGCAGTATTTT. The chain joins TRBV4-3 to TRBJ2-3, with 13 bases fitting TRBD2. CDR3 length: 18 amino acids. Per the germline V gene, CDR1 is LGHNA and CDR2 is YSLEER. With 6 bases clipped from V and 4 bases from J, the junction kept 13 bases outside the gene matches.

The chain joins TRBV27 to TRBJ1-1; D is unclear. V lost 6 bases to trimming and J lost 4 bases, with 15 bases between them. The germline CDR1 and CDR2 sequences are MNHEY and SMNVEV (reference sequence). The CDR3 extends over 14 amino acids. CDR3 in DNA: TGTGCCAGCAGGCTCCGGGCCTCAGGCACTGAAGCTTTCTTT. Encoded protein: CASRLRASGTEAFF.

V is TRBV27 and J is TRBJ1-1, with unresolved D. The V gene lost 5 bases and the J gene lost 8 bases, with 12 bases spanning the gap. The length of the CDR3 is 12 residues. The germline V gene encodes CDR1 MNHEY and CDR2 SMNVEV (reference sequence). In DNA form, the CDR3 reads TGTGCCAGCAGTCACCGGACGGAAGAAGCTTTCTTT. As protein: CASSHRTEEAFF.

This rearrangement joins TRBV7-2 to TRBJ1-3; 10 bases align to TRBD1. Germline assignment: CDR1 SGHTA and CDR2 FQGNSA. CDR3 size: 15 residues. The V and J ends lost 4 bases and 4 bases, in that order; junction bases with no gene match: 4. CDR3: CASSYPGQGGNTIYF. CDR3 sequence (DNA): TGTGCCAGCAGCTATCCGGGACAGGGGGGAAACACCATATATTTT.

Relative to its sample, this clone is medium-sized. The chain joins TRBV28 to TRBJ1-6, with TRBD1 matching over 8 bases. V was pared by 1 base and J by 10 bases, with 6 bases of the junction left unmatched. Germline V CDR1 and CDR2: MDHEN, SYDVKM. The CDR3 is 15 amino acids. The CDR3: CASSLSTGAGSPLHF. As DNA, the CDR3 is TGTGCCAGCAGTTTATCGACAGGGGCAGGGTCACCCCTCCACTTT.

Sample share makes this clone large. This chain links TRBV2 with TRBJ1-1, with D hard to call. With 0 bases removed from V and 1 base from J, the gap between germline ends came to 12 bases. Germline lookup yields CDR1 SNHLY and CDR2 FYNNEI. The CDR3 length is 16 residues. This CDR3 reads CASSEASERSNTEAFF. The CDR3 region has the DNA TGTGCCAGCAGTGAAGCCAGCGAGCGCTCGAACACTGAAGCTTTCTTT.

The J gene is TRBJ2-7, the V gene TRBV29-1; 9 bases align to TRBD1. The CDR3 loop spans 13 amino acids. Trimming removed 7 bases from V and 6 bases from J; junction bases left unmatched: 10. In germline, CDR1 is SQVTM, CDR2 ANQGSEA. The DNA for the CDR3 is TGCAGCGGCAATTTCGACAGGGGGGGCGAGCAGTACTTC. Encoded protein: CSGNFDRGGEQYF.

The chain is built from TRBV29-1 and TRBJ1-1; TRBD1 aligns across 10 bases. The CDR3 is 13 amino acids. V lost 7 bases to trimming and J lost 1 base; unmatched junction nucleotides: 3. Germline loops: CDR1 SQVTM, CDR2 ANQGSEA. The chain's CDR3 is CSGDRGKNTEAFF. In nucleotides, the CDR3 is TGCAGCGGGGACAGGGGTAAGAACACTGAAGCTTTCTTT. Using reference TRBV29-1 and TRBJ1-1 for the parts outside the CDR3, the full variable domain is SAVISQKPSRDICQRGTSLTIQCQVDSQVTMMFWYRQQPGQSLTLIATANQGSEATYESGFVIDKFPISRPNLTFSTLTVSNMSPEDSSIYLCSGDRGKNTEAFFGQGTRLTVV.

This chain connects TRBV25-1 to TRBJ2-7; D ambiguous. Germline lookup yields CDR1 MGHDK and CDR2 SYGVNS. Deletions cut 2 bases from V and 3 bases from J, with 14 bases between. This CDR3 is built from 15 residues. CDR3 nucleotides: TGTGCCAGCAGTGAAGGTTGGGGTACCGGCTACGAGCAGTACTTC. The encoded protein is CASSEGWGTGYEQYF.

Only a few counts were recorded for this clone. The J gene is TRBJ2-7, the V gene TRBV28; D is ambiguous. Trimming cost V 5 bases and J 3 bases, with 11 bases left between them. The germline CDR1 and CDR2 sequences are MDHEN and SYDVKM. The length of the CDR3 is 13 residues. The CDR3 spells CASSPDTFYEQYF. The CDR3 DNA reads as TGTGCCAGCAGTCCCGATACGTTCTACGAGCAGTACTTC.

This clone is a singleton in its sample. V and J are TRBV7-8 and TRBJ2-2, with 8 nucleotides matching TRBD2. Germline V gene sequence: CDR1 SGHVS, CDR2 FQNEAQ. The CDR3 runs to 16 residues. Trimming at V came to 7 bases and at J to 5 bases, leaving 12 bases not matched to a gene. The CDR3 DNA reads TGTGCCAGCACCACGAGACAAGCGGGGGCAACCGGGGAGCTGTTTTTT. This translates into CASTTRQAGATGELFF.

The chain carries TRBV11-3 and TRBJ2-1, with 8 positions matching TRBD1. CDR1 and CDR2 from the germline V gene are SGHNT and YENEEA. V gave up 1 base and J gave up 5 bases; unmatched junction bases: 4. This CDR3 region has 15 residues. The CDR3 loop reads CASSLGAGGHNEQFF. CDR3 nucleotide sequence: TGTGCCAGCAGCTTAGGGGCAGGGGGCCACAATGAGCAGTTCTTC.

The chain carries TRBV4-2 and TRBJ1-1; a weak D match, TRBD1 (6 bases). The CDR3 length is 17 residues. The germline CDR1 and CDR2 sequences are LGHNA and YNFKEQ. V was trimmed by 2 bases and J by 2 bases, leaving 18 bases between them. The CDR3 nucleotides read TGTGCCAGCAGCCAACCCTGGGGGGGGGCGGACAACACTGAAGCTTTCTTT. Protein product: CASSQPWGGADNTEAFF.